Sequencing of this T cell receptor (beta chain) was carried out in a study of T cell repertoires in cytomegalovirus infection. TCRdb re-derived calls from the reads in MiXCR, one entry per CDR3 protein. The table lists about 490,000 distinct CDR3 sequences, 15% to 20% of them singletons. There are 13 residues in the CDR3. The ends were cut back, 10 bases at V and 6 bases at J, with 18 bases in the middle. CDR1 is MNHEY, CDR2 SMNVEV, per germline (reference sequence). This clonotype was counted between two and nine times. This chain links TRBV27 with TRBJ1-1; D ambiguous. The receptor comes from a human donor in good health (CMV status not recorded). Some clones in this sample may be carry-over from other donors' samples. The source material was CD8+ T cells from PBMCs. The CDR3 DNA sequence: TGTGCCACCTTGGGCCCAAGGGAGTCTGAAGCTTTCTTT. Translated: CATLGPRESEAFF.